The 6 T cell receptor beta chains below were found in one sample sequenced in a study of shared clonotypes between healthy human individuals. TCRdb keeps only in-frame clones here, not all; method: immunoSEQ multiplex PCR. Altogether about 770,000 clones are present, about two thirds being singletons, with the ten largest covering 1.8%. Sequencing input: memory CD4+ T cells sorted from blood. As for subset: CD45RA-negative fraction. All receptors derive from a woman aged 30 to 39 in good health.

This clone came up a few times. The chain employs TRBV7-7 and TRBJ2-2; D uncertain. Germline CDR1 SSHAT, CDR2 FNYEAQ (reference sequence). V was shortened by 1 base and J by 1 base, with 1 base between the two germline ends. The CDR3 extends over 13 amino acids. CDR3 residues: CASSLGNTGELFF. Here the CDR3 DNA reads TGTGCCAGCAGCTTAGGGAACACCGGGGAGCTGTTTTTT.

The chain couples TRBV5-1 to TRBJ1-5; no clear D gene. CDR1 and CDR2 (germline): SGHRS, YFSETQ. V was pared by 2 bases and J by 3 bases, with 9 bases between. CDR3 length: 14 residues. The CDR3 region has the DNA TGCGCCAGCAGCTTAGACGGTCACAATCAGCCCCAGCATTTT. This sequence encodes CASSLDGHNQPQHF. Using reference TRBV5-1 and TRBJ1-5 for the parts outside the CDR3, the full variable domain is KAGVTQTPRYLIKTRGQQVTLSCSPISGHRSVSWYQQTPGQGLQFLFEYFSETQRNKGNFPGRFSGRQFSNSRSEMNVSTLELGDSALYLCASSLDGHNQPQHFGDGTRLSIL.

This sequence joins TRBV5-8 and TRBJ2-5; D not certain. V shed 0 bases and J shed 5 bases, with 5 bases lying between them. Germline V gene data show CDR1 as SGHTS and CDR2 as YDEGEE. This CDR3 comprises 12 residues. CDR3 nucleotide sequence: TGTGCCAGCAGCTTGGTCAGGGAGACCCAGTACTTC. Amino acids: CASSLVRETQYF.

The chain carries TRBV11-2 and TRBJ2-2, with D tentatively TRBD2 (6 bases). CDR1 is SGHAT, CDR2 FQNNGV, per germline. V was cut by 3 bases and J by 6 bases, with 11 bases left in between. This CDR3 is built from 14 residues. This CDR3 is CASSFGGKAGELFF. CDR3 bases: TGTGCCAGCAGCTTCGGCGGGAAAGCCGGGGAGCTGTTTTTT.

Only a few counts were recorded for this clone. The chain is built from TRBV6-5 and TRBJ2-5; D tentatively reads TRBD1 or TRBD2 (6 bases each). Near its end, the DNA agrees better with TRBJ2-7, so the J call may be wrong. The germline V gene encodes CDR1 MNHEY and CDR2 SVGAGI. The CDR3 contains 15 residues. This CDR3 reads CASSYSGGGSYEQYF. The CDR3 DNA reads as TGTGCCAGCAGTTACTCGGGGGGCGGTTCTTACGAGCAGTACTTC.

Note on this clone: This is likely an artifact of a read error, given a far larger clone one base away. Other nucleotide sequences in the sample specify the same CDR3. The chain combines TRBV28 with TRBJ2-7, with D possibly TRBD1 on 6 matching bases. Trimming shortened V by 1 base and J by 10 bases, and 17 bases separated the two germline ends. CDR3 length equals 14 residues. The germline gives CDR1 MDHEN, CDR2 SYDVKM. CDR3 sequence (DNA): TGTGCCAGCAGTTTATATGTACCCCCAGGGGAACAGTACTTC. As protein: CASSLYVPPGEQYF.